This TCR beta chain was sequenced for a study of OX40 agonist ivuxolimab in advanced cancers. Only in-frame clones appear in the TCRdb table, and some are missing; sequencing was by immunoSEQ multiplex PCR. This table has some 70,000 clones, around 81% appearing once. The germline gives CDR1 MNHEY, CDR2 SMNVEV (reference sequence). V lost 7 bases to trimming and J lost 0 bases; unmatched junction nucleotides: 8. The CDR3 totals 16 residues. The source material was CD4+ or CD8+ T cells sorted from blood, sampled in a trial of the OX40 agonist ivuxolimab. V and J are TRBV27 and TRBJ1-1, with 10 bases aligning to TRBD1. This receptor was taken from an adult with an advanced solid tumor such as melanoma, head and neck, liver or kidney cancer. CDR3 bases: TGTGCCAGCACTCCGGGACAGGGGCTCCTGAACACTGAAGCTTTCTTT. This gives the protein CASTPGQGLLNTEAFF.